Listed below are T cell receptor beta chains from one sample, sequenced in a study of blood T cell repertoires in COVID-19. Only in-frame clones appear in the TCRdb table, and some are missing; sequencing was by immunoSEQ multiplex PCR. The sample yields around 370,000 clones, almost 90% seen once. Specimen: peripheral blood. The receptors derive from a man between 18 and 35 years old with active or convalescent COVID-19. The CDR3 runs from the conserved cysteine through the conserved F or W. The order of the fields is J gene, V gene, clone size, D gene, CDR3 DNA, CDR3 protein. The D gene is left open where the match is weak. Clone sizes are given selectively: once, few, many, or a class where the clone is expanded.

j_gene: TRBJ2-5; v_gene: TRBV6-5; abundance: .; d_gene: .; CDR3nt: TGTGCCAGCAGTTACTCACAGGGGAGGGAGACCCAGTACTTC; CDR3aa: CASSYSQGRETQYF
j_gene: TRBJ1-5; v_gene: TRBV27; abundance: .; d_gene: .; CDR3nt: TGTGCCAGCAGTTTTCGTCGGGGGGGGGATCAGCCCCAGCATTTT; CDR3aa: CASSFRRGGDQPQHF
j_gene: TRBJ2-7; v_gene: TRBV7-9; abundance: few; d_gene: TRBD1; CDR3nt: TGTGCCAGCAGCTTATTCAGGGGGCAAATCTACGAGCAGTACTTC; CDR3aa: CASSLFRGQIYEQYF
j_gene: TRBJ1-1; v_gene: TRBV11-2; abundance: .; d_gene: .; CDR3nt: TGTGCCAGCAGCTTAGAATACTCTAAACCCCCTGAAGCTTTCTTT; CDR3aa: CASSLEYSKPPEAFF
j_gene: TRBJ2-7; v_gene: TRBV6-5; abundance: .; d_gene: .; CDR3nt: TGTGCCAGCAGTTCCAGGACAGACCCTCCCTACGAGCAGTACTTC; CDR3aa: CASSSRTDPPYEQYF
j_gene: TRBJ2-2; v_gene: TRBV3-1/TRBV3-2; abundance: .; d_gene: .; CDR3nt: TGTGCCAGCAGCCAACTCGGCACCGGGGAGCTGTTTTTT; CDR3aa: CASSQLGTGELFF
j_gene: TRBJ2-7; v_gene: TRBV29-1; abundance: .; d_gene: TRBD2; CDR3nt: TGCAGCGGGGCGGCGGGAGGCTCCTACGAGCAGTACTTC; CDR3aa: CSGAAGGSYEQYF
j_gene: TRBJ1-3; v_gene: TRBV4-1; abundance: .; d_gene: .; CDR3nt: TGCGCCAGCAGTCCTGCGAGGTCCGGAAACACCATATATTTT; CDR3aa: CASSPARSGNTIYF
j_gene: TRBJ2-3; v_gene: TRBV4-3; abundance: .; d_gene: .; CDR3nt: TGCGCCAGCAGCCAAGATATCGGGCAGGGTGCAGATACGCAGTATTTT; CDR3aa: CASSQDIGQGADTQYF
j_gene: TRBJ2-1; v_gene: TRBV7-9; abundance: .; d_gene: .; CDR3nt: TGTGCCAGCAGCCGAGTCGGTGAGCAGTTCTTC; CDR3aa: CASSRVGEQFF
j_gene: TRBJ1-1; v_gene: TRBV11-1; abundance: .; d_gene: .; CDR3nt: TGTGCCAGCAGCCGGCTGGCAGGGTCGGACACTGAAGCTTTCTTT; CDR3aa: CASSRLAGSDTEAFF
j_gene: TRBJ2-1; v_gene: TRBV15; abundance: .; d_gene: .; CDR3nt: TGTGCCACCAGTGGGAGGGCAGGGGTTAGCTCCTACAATGAGCAGTTCTTC; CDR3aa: CATSGRAGVSSYNEQFF
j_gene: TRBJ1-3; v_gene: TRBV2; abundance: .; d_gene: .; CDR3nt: TGTGCCAGCGTGGCACGACAGGCGGGTACGGGAAACACCATATATTTT; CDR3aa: CASVARQAGTGNTIYF
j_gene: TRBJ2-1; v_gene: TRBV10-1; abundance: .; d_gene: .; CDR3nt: TGCGCCAGCAGTGAAACGTGCAGCTCCTACAATGAGCAGTTCTTC; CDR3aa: CASSETCSSYNEQFF
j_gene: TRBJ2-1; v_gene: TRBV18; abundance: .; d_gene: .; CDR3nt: TGTGCCAGCTCAAGGGACATGTACAATGAGCAGTTCTTC; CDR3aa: CASSRDMYNEQFF
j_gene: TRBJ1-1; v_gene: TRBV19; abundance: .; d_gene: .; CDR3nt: TGTGCCAGTAGTACCCCCCCCAGACATACGTTGAACACTGAAGCTTTCTTT; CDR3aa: CASSTPPRHTLNTEAFF
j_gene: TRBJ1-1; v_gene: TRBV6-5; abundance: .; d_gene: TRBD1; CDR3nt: TGTGCCAGCCGATCACTGACAGGGGGCCGCTCTGAAGCTTTCTTT; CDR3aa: CASRSLTGGRSEAFF
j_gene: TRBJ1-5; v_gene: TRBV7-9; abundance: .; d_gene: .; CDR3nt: TGTGCCAGCAGCTCGAATAAGGGGAGCAATCAGCCCCAGCATTTT; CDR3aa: CASSSNKGSNQPQHF
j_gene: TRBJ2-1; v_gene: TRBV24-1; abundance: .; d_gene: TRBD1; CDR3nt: TGTGCCACCAGTGATCCAACACCGGGACAGGGCTACAATGAGCAGTTCTTC; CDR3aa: CATSDPTPGQGYNEQFF
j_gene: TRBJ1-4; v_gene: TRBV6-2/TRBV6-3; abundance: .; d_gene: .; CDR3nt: TGTGCCAGCAGTTACTGGGGGCTGCCGGATGAAAAACTGTTTTTT; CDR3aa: CASSYWGLPDEKLFF
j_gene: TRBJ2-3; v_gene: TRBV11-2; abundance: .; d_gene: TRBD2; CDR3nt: TGTGCCAGCAGCGTTGCAGGGACTAGATCCACAGATACGCAGTATTTT; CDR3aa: CASSVAGTRSTDTQYF
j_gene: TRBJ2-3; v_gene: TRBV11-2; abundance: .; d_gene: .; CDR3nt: TGTGCCAGCGGGCCCCCCGGTGGAGGGACGCAGTATTTT; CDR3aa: CASGPPGGGTQYF
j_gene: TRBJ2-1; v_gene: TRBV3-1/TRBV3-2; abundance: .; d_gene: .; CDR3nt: TGTGCCAGCAGCCCGGCGCTTAGAGGGAGGGGGTACAATGAGCAGTTCTTC; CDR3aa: CASSPALRGRGYNEQFF
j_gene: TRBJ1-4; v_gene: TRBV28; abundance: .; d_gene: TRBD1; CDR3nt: TGTGCCAGCAGCTGGGTCGGGACAGCGGATGAAAAACTGTTTTTT; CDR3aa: CASSWVGTADEKLFF